A selection of T cell receptor beta chains follows, all from one sample in a study of CD8+ T cells in alopecia areata. The repertoire was sequenced with immunoSEQ multiplex PCR; TCRdb's copy has only in-frame clones and lacks some. There are 160,000 or so clones in the sample; 45% to 55% occur only once, and 19% lies in the top ten. The material was CD8+ T cells sorted from blood, obtained at week 0. These receptors came from a human donor with alopecia areata. Each CDR3 is given with its conserved first and last residue.

v_gene,j_gene,CDR3aa
TRBV29-1,TRBJ2-7,CSVYKSEGEQYF
TRBV11-3,TRBJ2-1,CASSEGENEQFF
TRBV29-1,TRBJ1-3,CSVDPRGAGNTIYF
TRBV29-1,TRBJ1-4,CSVVQGEKLFF
TRBV13,TRBJ1-6,CASSLMMENDSPLHF
TRBV27,TRBJ1-1,CASSFGFNTEAFF
TRBV4-3,TRBJ1-5,CASSPGRAISNQPQHF
TRBV29-1,TRBJ1-2,CSVGPLGGYGYTF
TRBV29-1,TRBJ1-2,CSVPGDYGYTF
TRBV27,TRBJ2-2,CASSSPRTNTGELFF
TRBV10-2,TRBJ1-5,CASSESRQGINQPQHF
TRBV4-3,TRBJ2-5,CASSQDWDGSETQYF
TRBV23-1,TRBJ1-2,CASSPLGGEDGYTF
TRBV7-8,TRBJ2-7,CASSLDSISYEQYF
TRBV5-1,TRBJ2-2,CASSSGQTNTGELFF
TRBV5-6,TRBJ1-2,CASSLGRTYGYTF